The subject of this entry is one T cell receptor (beta chain). Its antigen is unidentified. Produced via immunoSEQ multiplex PCR; TCRdb's table is partial and in-frame only. This repertoire shows some 97,000 clones, 85% to 90% found once; its top ten account for around 15%. Germline values: CDR1 SNHLY, CDR2 FYNNEI. V gave up 5 bases and J gave up 4 bases; unmatched junction bases: 5. This CDR3 has 14 amino acids. These data originate in a study of T cell responses to AZD1222 COVID-19 vaccine. Regarding the study as a whole: Researchers took repertoire samples only after the peak T cell response had come. CD4 TCRs associated with vaccination spanned spike, dominating at 160-218 and 743-854.

This chain joins TRBV2 and TRBJ2-7; 10 bases are a match to TRBD1. The clonotype comes from an adult in good health. Sample: peripheral blood, taken on day 0 of AZD1222 vaccination. This CDR3 is CASSSDRGPYEQYF. The CDR3 DNA sequence: TGTGCCAGCAGTTCCGACAGGGGGCCATACGAGCAGTACTTC.